The T cell receptor (beta chain) described here comes from a study of blood T cell repertoires in COVID-19. Study overall: In each case, the material was cDNA or gDNA derived from T cells, B-cell-depleted T cells, or PBMCs.

The CDR3 has 16 residues. Trimming at V came to 4 bases and at J to 5 bases, leaving 8 bases not matched to a gene. CDR1 is LGHDT and CDR2 is YNNKEL in the germline V gene (reference sequence). Source study methods: Researchers report that nucleated cell counts were estimated from reference gene primer amplification. This table comes from immunoSEQ multiplex PCR, and its TCRdb copy is limited to in-frame clones, with some not included. V and J calls and clone size are those listed in that table; D and trimming were worked out from the DNA. The table lists around 100,000 clones, roughly 92% of them singletons, with 0.97% in the top ten.

This chain uses TRBV3-1 (or the pseudogene TRBV3-2) with TRBJ2-5; 12 positions match TRBD2. Material: peripheral blood. The sequence came from a man aged 55 to 70 with acute or convalescent COVID-19. CDR3 in DNA: TGTGCCAGCAGCCTACGACTAGCGGGAGTTCGGGAGACCCAGTACTTC. This gives the protein CASSLRLAGVRETQYF.